This TCR beta chain is drawn from a study of blood T cell repertoires in COVID-19. Original methodology: Scientists estimated how many nucleated cells there were by amplifying reference gene primers. Sequencing used immunoSEQ multiplex PCR; TCRdb keeps in-frame clones, though not all of them. Clone size and V and J calls were adopted from that table, with D and trimming inferred from the DNA. The sample contains 350,000 to 450,000 clones, roughly 89% of which appear only once. Assignments of participants to cohorts depended upon their own reported clinical history. Recovered Cohort 3 donors showed two negative PCRs, clearance, or symptom resolution. Deletions cut 5 bases from V and 7 bases from J, with 16 bases between. CDR1 and CDR2 from the germline V gene are SGDLS and YYNGEE. This CDR3 contains 15 residues.

The sequencing sample was made of PBMCs or T cells enriched from blood (not recorded which). The clonotype originates from a woman under 40 who had recovered from COVID-19. The V call is TRBV9, the J call TRBJ1-6, with D tentatively TRBD1 (6 bases). CDR3 sequence: CASRRGGQKNSPLHF. The CDR3 coding sequence is TGTGCCAGCAGGAGGGGCGGACAGAAGAATTCACCCCTCCACTTT.